Here is one TCR beta chain with its context. Original data processing: From reference gene primer amplification, estimates of nucleated cell counts were derived. Some clones are missing from TCRdb's copy, which holds only in-frame ones; the method was immunoSEQ multiplex PCR. V and J calls and clone size are those listed in that table; D and trimming were worked out from the DNA. Among under 300,000 clones listed, around 83% were seen once. These data come from a study of blood T cell repertoires in COVID-19. Turning to the study itself: Samples representing acute and convalescent COVID-19 were sourced from the United States, Italy and Spain. Sources were T cells, B-cell-depleted T cells, or PBMCs; the material itself was cDNA or gDNA.

This CDR3 is 15 amino acids long. Germline V lookup: CDR1 WSHSY, CDR2 SAAADI. V dropped 5 bases and J dropped 4; count of bases not matched to a gene: 8. Sequencing used peripheral blood. This receptor was identified in a man between 18 and 29 years old with active or convalescent COVID-19. This chain uses TRBV10-2 with TRBJ2-5; 9 nucleotides align to TRBD2. The CDR3 spells CASSRSSGGGETQYF. CDR3 sequence (DNA): TGCGCCAGCAGTCGGAGTAGCGGGGGAGGAGAGACCCAGTACTTC.